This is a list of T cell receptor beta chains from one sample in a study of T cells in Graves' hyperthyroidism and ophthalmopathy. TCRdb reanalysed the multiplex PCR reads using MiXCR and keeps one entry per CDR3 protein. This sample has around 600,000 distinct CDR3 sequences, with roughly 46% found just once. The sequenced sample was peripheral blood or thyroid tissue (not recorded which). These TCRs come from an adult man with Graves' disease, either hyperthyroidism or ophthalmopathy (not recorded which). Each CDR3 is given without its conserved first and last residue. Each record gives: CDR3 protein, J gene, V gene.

CDR3aa: ASSGENRSPRGNTIY
j_gene: TRBJ1-3
v_gene: TRBV9

CDR3aa: ASSQGTTGPTEAF
j_gene: TRBJ1-1
v_gene: TRBV5-5

CDR3aa: ASSPPRQAVQETQY
j_gene: TRBJ2-5
v_gene: TRBV7-9

CDR3aa: ATSGDTQGSEYGYT
j_gene: TRBJ1-2
v_gene: TRBV15

CDR3aa: SVVAERETQY
j_gene: TRBJ2-5
v_gene: TRBV29-1

CDR3aa: ASSPGQGAYEQH
j_gene: TRBJ2-7
v_gene: TRBV6-1

CDR3aa: ASSDLQLNTEAF
j_gene: TRBJ1-1
v_gene: TRBV2

CDR3aa: ASSGRLGNQPQH
j_gene: TRBJ1-5
v_gene: TRBV19

CDR3aa: ASSEAVQDRGYTTNEKLF
j_gene: TRBJ1-4
v_gene: TRBV2

CDR3aa: ASSFLREGYEQY
j_gene: TRBJ2-7
v_gene: TRBV5-1

CDR3aa: ASSLPAGGVYEQY
j_gene: TRBJ2-7
v_gene: TRBV7-9

CDR3aa: AIKEGDSPLH
j_gene: TRBJ1-6
v_gene: TRBV10-3

CDR3aa: ASSLSEGYEQY
j_gene: TRBJ2-7
v_gene: TRBV7-8

CDR3aa: AISDRDLPSYEQY
j_gene: TRBJ2-7
v_gene: TRBV10-3

CDR3aa: ASLRMNTEAF
j_gene: TRBJ1-1
v_gene: TRBV28

CDR3aa: SVLTLRGDTEAF
j_gene: TRBJ1-1
v_gene: TRBV29-1

CDR3aa: ASSQADRVYGYT
j_gene: TRBJ1-2
v_gene: TRBV7-2

CDR3aa: ASRPTVANYGYT
j_gene: TRBJ1-2
v_gene: TRBV19

CDR3aa: ASSYGTGNNQPQH
j_gene: TRBJ1-5
v_gene: TRBV24-1

CDR3aa: ASSLGPHRVLNEKLF
j_gene: TRBJ1-4
v_gene: TRBV19

CDR3aa: AISELWGVPAF
j_gene: TRBJ1-1
v_gene: TRBV10-3

CDR3aa: ATSRGGETQH
j_gene: TRBJ1-5
v_gene: TRBV15

CDR3aa: ATSAGGETQY
j_gene: TRBJ2-5
v_gene: TRBV24-1

CDR3aa: ASSSDYTSPLH
j_gene: TRBJ1-6
v_gene: TRBV5-1

CDR3aa: ASSETGASSPLH
j_gene: TRBJ1-6
v_gene: TRBV10-2

CDR3aa: ASSYPGDISSNQPQH
j_gene: TRBJ1-5
v_gene: TRBV12-3/TRBV12-4

CDR3aa: AISPSGANVLT
j_gene: TRBJ2-6
v_gene: TRBV6-6

CDR3aa: ASSYPVGLYNGYT
j_gene: TRBJ1-2
v_gene: TRBV2

CDR3aa: ASSASEARVGYEQY
j_gene: TRBJ2-7
v_gene: TRBV7-9

CDR3aa: ASSEVWLGSGANVLT
j_gene: TRBJ2-6
v_gene: TRBV25-1

CDR3aa: ASSAGFSYEQY
j_gene: TRBJ2-7
v_gene: TRBV2

CDR3aa: ASSLQGRTEAF
j_gene: TRBJ1-1
v_gene: TRBV2

CDR3aa: ATSRDRARGQYGYT
j_gene: TRBJ1-2
v_gene: TRBV15

CDR3aa: ASSPGQLSSYEQY
j_gene: TRBJ2-7
v_gene: TRBV25-1

CDR3aa: ASSQGHLYGYT
j_gene: TRBJ1-2
v_gene: TRBV7-9

CDR3aa: ASSPTGQVSEKLF
j_gene: TRBJ1-4
v_gene: TRBV19

CDR3aa: ASSVDRASYNSPLH
j_gene: TRBJ1-6
v_gene: TRBV25-1

CDR3aa: ASSHYGQVYNSPLH
j_gene: TRBJ1-6
v_gene: TRBV19

CDR3aa: ASLGQSHCEQY
j_gene: TRBJ2-7
v_gene: TRBV10-1

CDR3aa: SLVAGSMNEQY
j_gene: TRBJ2-7
v_gene: TRBV29-1

CDR3aa: ASRPGTGIHEQY
j_gene: TRBJ2-7
v_gene: TRBV7-4

CDR3aa: ASSQDGTFEAF
j_gene: TRBJ1-1
v_gene: TRBV5-1

CDR3aa: ATFGQGMAEQY
j_gene: TRBJ2-7
v_gene: TRBV19